Given below is one T cell receptor beta chain in context. Its antigen specificity is not known. One base away there is no much larger clone; base qualities are not given. Donors formed part of the validation cohort, which comprised over a hundred subjects and was distinct from the first cohort of 550 to 850 subjects. This sample was taken from a study of cytomegalovirus exposure and HLA in healthy donors (dated by TCRdb to about 2017). The study in broad terms: A later analysis indicated that the 110 or so validation repertoires were generated on the platform also employed for the 600 to 750 repertoires of the first cohort. The aim of the study was to test whether cataloging public T cell receptors could identify signatures of past pathogen exposure. A separate validation cohort of over 95 different subjects was used in addition to the roughly 620-subject first cohort. The study combined high-throughput TCR immunosequencing, statistical association of individual TCRs with disease status, and machine learning to predict cytomegalovirus infection status. Findings and caveats that apply to the study as a whole: Subsequent analysis determined that TCRs grouped into clusters in the first cohort also showed a tendency toward co-occurrence across the roughly 130 validation repertoires, and about 94% of cluster scores exceeded 0. Most TCR sequences were seen in very few donors, while some public TCRs were found in many individuals. Cytomegalovirus status was reported to be diagnosed by the classifier with high specificity and sensitivity in both the original and validation cohorts. A total of fewer than 200 TCR beta chains were listed by the study as associated with cytomegalovirus. All 130 or so repertoires were used to score co-occurrence in the validation cohort in a later analysis, because that analysis had no HLA typing for the cohort. In vitro tests confirmed that three of the cytomegalovirus-associated TCR beta chains recognize cytomegalovirus antigens. According to the authors, the approach could potentially be generalized to other disease states and immunological phenotypes.

Receptor amplification or capture employed the immunoSEQ multiplex PCR assay. Turning to the authors' computational methods: A statistical classification framework was built for diagnosing cytomegalovirus status from the catalog of TCR beta chain sequences. TCRdb retrieved this table from immuneACCESS and kept in-frame rearrangements only. Not all clones are present; in checked studies, unresolved V genes account for under half, and no reason is known for the remainder. The V and J calls and clone size come from that table; D and trimming were worked out from the DNA. The sample yields some 120,000 clones; 88% were counted once. The ten largest clones take up about 1.5% of the sample. V lost 0 bases and J lost 4 bases, and the count of bases not matched to a germline gene is 2. Taken from cysteine to phenylalanine, the CDR3 has 15 residues. Of all the DNA, just the CDR3 is kept, 45 bases in frame from base 1. From the germline V gene, CDR1 is KGHSH and CDR2 is LQKENI.

Material: PBMCs. The chain was built from TRBV18 and TRBJ2-1, with 8 middle bases fitting TRBD2. The sequence was collected from a man aged 30 to 45 in good health and CMV-seronegative. The DNA reads TGTGCCAGCTCACCACCAACTAGCGGATACAATGAGCAGTTCTTC. This encodes CASSPPTSGYNEQFF.